This TCR beta chain is from a study of OX40 agonist ivuxolimab in advanced cancers. The overall study: Dose-escalation cases comprised hepatocellular carcinoma, melanoma, renal cell or head and neck cancer.

The study's findings and limits: Fewer expanded clones were found on average in CD4+ than in CD8+ T cells. Compared with others, partial responders at 0.1-3.0 mg/kg displayed clonal expansion among the lowest.

Worth noting for this clone: No antigen is known for it.

Profiling relied on immunoSEQ multiplex PCR, and the TCRdb table lists in-frame clones only, not all of them. The sample lists 55,000 to 75,000 clones, roughly 85% seen once, with around 5% in the top ten. The receptor comes from an adult with an advanced solid tumor such as melanoma, head and neck, liver or kidney cancer. The specimen comprised CD4+ or CD8+ T cells sorted from blood, sampled in a trial of the OX40 agonist ivuxolimab.

DNA for the CDR3: TGCGCCAGCAGCTTGTATTTTCTCAGCACAGATACGCAGTATTTT. It translates to CASSLYFLSTDTQYF. The rearrangement links TRBV5-1 to TRBJ2-3; D is unclear. Germline V lookup: CDR1 SGHRS, CDR2 YFSETQ. The CDR3 runs to 15 residues. The V end lost 1 base, the J end lost 0 bases, and 9 bases lay between the germline ends. Using reference TRBV5-1 and TRBJ2-3 for the parts outside the CDR3, the full variable domain is KAGVTQTPRYLIKTRGQQVTLSCSPISGHRSVSWYQQTPGQGLQFLFEYFSETQRNKGNFPGRFSGRQFSNSRSEMNVSTLELGDSALYLCASSLYFLSTDTQYFGPGTRLTVL.